These T cell receptor beta chains were read from a single sample in a study of patients and donors after allogeneic stem cell transplantation. TCRdb recomputed calls from the RT-PCR reads with MiXCR, one row per CDR3 protein. Here the sample spans around 150,000 distinct CDR3 sequences, about two fifths being singletons. Sample: blood, either unsorted or a sorted T cell fraction (not recorded which). The origin of the receptors is a human donor who was either an allogeneic HSCT recipient or a stem cell or donor lymphocyte infusion donor (not recorded which). It is not recorded whose cells these are; they may come from a transplant donor. Both conserved end residues are part of each CDR3. The D gene is left open where the match is weak. Expanded clones are given a class, and other clones once, few, many or no size at all.

J	D	size	V	CDR3	DNA
TRBJ1-2	-	few	TRBV10-3	CALRDFRTYGYTF	TGTGCCCTAAGGGACTTTCGTACCTATGGCTACACCTTC
TRBJ2-5	TRBD2	-	TRBV10-3	CAIGLAGGETQYF	TGTGCCATCGGACTAGCGGGGGGAGAGACCCAGTACTTC
TRBJ1-2	-	few	TRBV29-1	CSVLRPPVGAGTF	-
TRBJ2-5	-	-	TRBV9	CASSVFGTQETQYF	TGTGCCAGCAGCGTGTTCGGTACACAAGAGACCCAGTACTTC
TRBJ1-1	-	few	TRBV5-1	CASSVFPVTEAFF	TGCGCCAGCAGCGTATTCCCGGTCACTGAAGCTTTCTTT
TRBJ1-1	TRBD1	-	TRBV7-8	CASTKGQQNTEAFF	TGTGCCAGCACCAAGGGACAGCAGAACACTGAAGCTTTCTTT
TRBJ1-5	TRBD1	few	TRBV4-2	CASSPGQGVYQPQHF	TGTGCCAGCAGCCCCGGACAGGGGGTCTATCAGCCCCAGCATTTT
TRBJ2-3	TRBD1	-	TRBV7-8	CASSLQGVVADTQYF	TGTGCCAGCAGCTTGCAGGGGGTGGTAGCAGATACGCAGTATTTT
TRBJ2-2	-	-	TRBV24-1	CATSDLISPRNTGELFF	TGTGCCACCAGTGATTTGATCTCTCCACGGAACACCGGGGAGCTGTTTTTT
TRBJ1-1	-	-	TRBV11-2	CASSFLGSDTEAFF	TGTGCCAGCAGCTTCCTCGGTTCGGACACTGAAGCTTTCTTT
TRBJ1-2	TRBD1	few	TRBV9	CASSLGTARGYTF	TGTGCCAGCAGCTTAGGGACAGCCCGCGGCTACACCTTC
TRBJ1-2	TRBD1	-	TRBV7-2	CASSQTGSGYGYTF	TGTGCCAGCAGCCAGACAGGGTCTGGCTATGGCTACACCTTC
TRBJ1-2	TRBD1	few	TRBV6-6	CASRRGLNYGYTF	TGTGCCAGCAGAAGGGGGCTTAACTATGGCTACACCTTC
TRBJ1-5	TRBD1	-	TRBV6-4	CSTGDCNQPQHF	TGTAGTACAGGGGATTGCAATCAGCCCCAGCATTTT
TRBJ1-1	-	few	TRBV29-1	CSLDGRQVGNTEAFF	TGCAGCCTAGACGGCAGACAGGTCGGGAACACTGAAGCTTTCTTT
TRBJ2-5	TRBD2	-	TRBV4-2	CASSHSSGGDLETQYF	TGTGCCAGCAGCCATTCTAGCGGGGGGGATCTAGAGACCCAGTACTTC
TRBJ1-1	-	-	TRBV29-1	CSVEQRQGEAFF	TGCAGCGTTGAACAGCGGCAGGGTGAAGCTTTCTTT
TRBJ2-3	-	few	TRBV11-2	CASSLGLARNTQYF	TGTGCCAGCAGCTTGGGGCTAGCGAGAAATACGCAGTATTTT
TRBJ1-6	-	-	TRBV7-9	CASSLLQGNSPLHF	TGTGCCAGCAGCTTATTACAGGGTAACTCACCCCTCCACTTT
TRBJ1-3	-	-	TRBV6-2/TRBV6-3	CASSYYGGNTIYF	TGTGCCAGCAGTTACTACGGCGGAAACACCATATATTTT
TRBJ2-1	TRBD2	-	TRBV20-1	CSARLAGGPGSYNEQFF	TGCAGTGCCCGACTAGCGGGGGGGCCTGGCTCCTACAATGAGCAGTTCTTC
TRBJ2-7	-	-	TRBV18	CASSPRGYDEQYF	TGTGCCAGCTCACCACGGGGGTATGACGAGCAGTACTTC
TRBJ2-1	-	-	TRBV28	CASSFADTSYHRFF	TGTGCCAGCAGCTTTGCTGACACCTCGTATCATCGGTTCTTC
TRBJ2-1	TRBD1	few	TRBV10-3	CAISVILPGQGAYEQFF	TGTGCCATCAGTGTTATTTTGCCGGGACAGGGGGCTTATGAGCAGTTCTTC
TRBJ2-3	-	-	TRBV4-2	CASSYGNTDTQYF	TGTGCCAGCAGCTACGGCAACACAGATACGCAGTATTTT
TRBJ2-3	-	-	TRBV4-3	CASSQYLGADTQYF	TGCGCCAGCAGCCAATACCTAGGTGCAGATACGCAGTATTTT
TRBJ2-7	TRBD2	-	TRBV9	CASSVSSGGAYEQYF	TGTGCCAGCAGCGTCTCTAGCGGGGGGGCCTACGAGCAGTACTTC